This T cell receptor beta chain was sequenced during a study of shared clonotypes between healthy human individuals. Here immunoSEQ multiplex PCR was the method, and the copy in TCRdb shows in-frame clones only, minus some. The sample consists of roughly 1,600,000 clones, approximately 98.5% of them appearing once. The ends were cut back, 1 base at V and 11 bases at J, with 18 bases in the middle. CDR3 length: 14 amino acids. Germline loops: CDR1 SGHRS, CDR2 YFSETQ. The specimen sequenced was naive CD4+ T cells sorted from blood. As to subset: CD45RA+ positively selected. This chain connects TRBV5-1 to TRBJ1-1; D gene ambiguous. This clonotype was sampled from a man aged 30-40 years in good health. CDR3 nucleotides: TGCGCCAGCAGCTTGTTTCGCAAGGAGGTTGGTGCTTTCTTT. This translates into CASSLFRKEVGAFF.